This T cell receptor (beta chain) was recorded in a study of blood T cell repertoires in COVID-19. Overall study: Acute and convalescent COVID-19 specimens originated in the United States, Italy and Spain. In each case, the material was cDNA or gDNA derived from T cells, B-cell-depleted T cells, or PBMCs.

How the authors handled the data: Estimation of nucleated cell counts relied on the amplification of reference gene primers. Clones were sequenced by immunoSEQ multiplex PCR, and TCRdb holds only the in-frame ones, with some missing. V and J calls and clone size are given by that table; D and trimming were obtained from the DNA. Among roughly 300,000 clones, 65% to 90% were seen once, and the ten largest hold around 7.2%. In this sample, this clone turned up once. This sequence originates from a human donor in a cohort sampled during active COVID-19. Sequencing was carried out using peripheral blood.

CDR3 residues: CAWSSGGAIQFF. CDR3 DNA: TGTGCCTGGAGTAGCGGGGGGGCGATTCAGTTCTTC. The chain employs TRBV30 and TRBJ2-1, with TRBD2 matching 10 bases. CDR1 and CDR2 from the germline V gene are GTSNPN and SVGIG (reference sequence). The CDR3 totals 12 residues. Trimming at V came to 2 bases and at J to 13 bases, leaving 5 bases not matched to a gene.